The entry below gives a single T cell receptor beta chain sequence along with its context. Its specificity is not known. This sample is part of a study of shared clonotypes between healthy human individuals. Points from the study as a whole: Collection of samples was limited to blood; tissue repertoires likely differ. Clonotypes not shared had lower generation probabilities than those common to all four donors.

Original analysis: Filtering of immunoSEQ junctional sequences could not match full-length read filtering. The protocol was immunoSEQ multiplex PCR, while the TCRdb copy is restricted to in-frame clones and leaves out a portion. V, J and clone size derive from that table, while D and trimming were established from the DNA sequence. This sample has about 2.3 million clones; more than 85% occur once, and the top ten carry roughly 0.36%. Specimen: naive CD4+ T cells from PBMCs. The subset denotes: CD45RA+ positively selected. The clonotype comes from a young man in good health. Some clones in this sample may be carry-over from other donors' samples.

The DNA for the CDR3 is TGTGCCAGCTCACCGCCGGGACAGACAGAGGACACCATATATTTT. Translating gives CASSPPGQTEDTIYF. This chain uses TRBV18 with TRBJ1-3, with 7 positions matching TRBD1. CDR1 is KGHSH and CDR2 is LQKENI in the germline V gene. The CDR3 runs to 15 residues. V was clipped by 3 bases and J by 8 bases; unmatched bases: 10.